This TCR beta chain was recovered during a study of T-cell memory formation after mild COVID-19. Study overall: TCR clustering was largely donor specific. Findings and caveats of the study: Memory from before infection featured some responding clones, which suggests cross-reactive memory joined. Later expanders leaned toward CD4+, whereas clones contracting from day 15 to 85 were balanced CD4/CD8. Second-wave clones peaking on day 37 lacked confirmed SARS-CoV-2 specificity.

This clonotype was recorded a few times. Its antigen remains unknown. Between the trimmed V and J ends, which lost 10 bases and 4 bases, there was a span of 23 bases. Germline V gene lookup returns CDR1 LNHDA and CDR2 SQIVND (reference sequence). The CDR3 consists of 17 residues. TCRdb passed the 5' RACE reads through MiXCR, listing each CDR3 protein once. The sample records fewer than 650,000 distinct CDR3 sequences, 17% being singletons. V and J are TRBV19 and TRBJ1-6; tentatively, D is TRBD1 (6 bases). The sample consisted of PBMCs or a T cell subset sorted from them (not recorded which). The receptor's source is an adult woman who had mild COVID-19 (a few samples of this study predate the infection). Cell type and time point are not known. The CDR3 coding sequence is TGTGCCACCGGCCCCAGGGCCGCAGGGGAATATAATTCACCCCTCCACTTT. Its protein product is CATGPRAAGEYNSPLHF.